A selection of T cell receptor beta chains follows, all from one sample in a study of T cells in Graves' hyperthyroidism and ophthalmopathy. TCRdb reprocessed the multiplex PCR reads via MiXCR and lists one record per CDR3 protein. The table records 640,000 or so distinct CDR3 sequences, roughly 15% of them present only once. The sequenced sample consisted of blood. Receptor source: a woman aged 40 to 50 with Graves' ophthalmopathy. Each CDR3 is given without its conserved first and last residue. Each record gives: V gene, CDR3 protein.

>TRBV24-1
ATSYSPRQGLGNQPQH
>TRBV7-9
ASSRSRGETGELF
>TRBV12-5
ASGGTGNQPQH
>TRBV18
ASSKGTGGPYEQY
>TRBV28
ASSFQQTNTEAF
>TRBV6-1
ASSQQDGQKLF
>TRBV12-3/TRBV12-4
ASSYREGTQPQH
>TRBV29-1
SVRGINTEAF
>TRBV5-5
ASSLRGQQNTEAF
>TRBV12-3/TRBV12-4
ASRAMSTGELF
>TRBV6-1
ASTRDRGRAGYGYT
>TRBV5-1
TSSLVGGLYEQY
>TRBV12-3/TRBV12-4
ASSLATYSYEQY
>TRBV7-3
ASSRTREETQY
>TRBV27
ASSSTTGEWETQY
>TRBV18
ASSPGDQPQH
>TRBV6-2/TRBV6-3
ASSYSTQGGHEQY
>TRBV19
ASSSVQGSGELF
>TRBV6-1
ASSTPREGSYEQY
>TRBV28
ASRPPRGLNYGYT
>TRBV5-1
ASSQDGTSVYEQY
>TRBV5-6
ASSLQRAPSYEQY
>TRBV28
ASTLRATEAF
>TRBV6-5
ASSYAGTEAF
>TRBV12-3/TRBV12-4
ASSFLSLGVSTEAF
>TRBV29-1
SVETTSGSPYEQY
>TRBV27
ASSSLASGANVLT
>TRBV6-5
ASSYSGTSGSSYEQY
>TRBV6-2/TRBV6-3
ASTHSGGDQPQH
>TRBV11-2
ASSLETYEQY
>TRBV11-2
PSSLMGSSYEQY
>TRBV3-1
ASSQGLLRELF
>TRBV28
ASSPDTAYNEQF
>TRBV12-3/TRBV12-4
ASRRTGFSGANVLT
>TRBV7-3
ASSRSFNTEAF
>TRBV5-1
ASSLVGVAGQETQY
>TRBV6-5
ASSYSNQGAKSPLH
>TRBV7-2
ASSSLGGGGNTIY
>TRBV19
ASMKRKGSSYEQY
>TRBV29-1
SGWGGVGELF
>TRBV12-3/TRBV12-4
ASSLSFQGGNEQY
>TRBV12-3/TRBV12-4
ASSPGGLARYTGELF
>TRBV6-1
ASRETDAEQY
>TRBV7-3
ASSLEPSGRYEQY